This T cell receptor beta chain stems from a study of T cell responses to AZD1222 COVID-19 vaccine. Study observations and caveats: Donors, mostly white British, included more females; clonal diversity was possibly underestimated. Spike-specific TCR breadth and depth went up after people got two AZD1222 doses. The number of AZD1222 recipients seropositive at baseline was only five to seven.

Trimming took off 6 bases at V and 6 bases at J, with 11 bases between the two ends. The CDR3 spans 12 residues. Note on this clone: The antigen remains undetermined.

Second-dose schedules of about 4 or about 12 weeks were combined. Here immunoSEQ multiplex PCR was the method, and the copy in TCRdb shows in-frame clones only, minus some. The top ten hold about 25% of the sample, which has about 120,000 clones, roughly 84% seen once. The sequence came from an adult who received the AZD1222 COVID-19 vaccine. This sequence joins TRBV12-3 or TRBV12-4 and TRBJ1-2, with D unclear. Material: peripheral blood, obtained 28 days after the second AZD1222 dose. CDR3 in DNA: TGTGCCAGCAGCGAAGGGCGGAATGGCTACACCTTC. It encodes CASSEGRNGYTF.